This TCR beta chain originates from a study of T cell clones after liver transplantation. Clones were read by immunoSEQ multiplex PCR, and TCRdb kept only the in-frame ones, dropping some. The sample shows tens of thousands of clones, 85% to 95% of them seen only once. This clone is a singleton in its sample. Here the sequenced sample was CD8+ T cells from blood, taken around 27 months after liver transplant. The sequence was obtained from a human patient who received a liver transplant. Some T cells may be supplied by the graft donor.

The CDR3 coding sequence is TGTGCCAGCAGCCGCCGGGGAGCGTTCAATGAGCAGTTCTTC. Encoded protein: CASSRRGAFNEQFF. This chain uses TRBV7-8 with TRBJ2-1; weak D call: TRBD2 (5 bases). The V and J ends lost 5 bases and 6 bases respectively, with 14 bases between them. The CDR3 contains 14 residues. Germline V gene data show CDR1 as SGHVS and CDR2 as FQNEAQ. Together with reference TRBV7-8 and TRBJ2-1, the CDR3 gives the full variable domain: GAGVSQSPRYKVAKRGQDVALRCDPISGHVSLFWYQQALGQGPEFLTYFQNEAQLDKSGLPSDRFFAERPEGSVSTLKIQRTQQEDSAVYLCASSRRGAFNEQFFGPGTRLTVL.